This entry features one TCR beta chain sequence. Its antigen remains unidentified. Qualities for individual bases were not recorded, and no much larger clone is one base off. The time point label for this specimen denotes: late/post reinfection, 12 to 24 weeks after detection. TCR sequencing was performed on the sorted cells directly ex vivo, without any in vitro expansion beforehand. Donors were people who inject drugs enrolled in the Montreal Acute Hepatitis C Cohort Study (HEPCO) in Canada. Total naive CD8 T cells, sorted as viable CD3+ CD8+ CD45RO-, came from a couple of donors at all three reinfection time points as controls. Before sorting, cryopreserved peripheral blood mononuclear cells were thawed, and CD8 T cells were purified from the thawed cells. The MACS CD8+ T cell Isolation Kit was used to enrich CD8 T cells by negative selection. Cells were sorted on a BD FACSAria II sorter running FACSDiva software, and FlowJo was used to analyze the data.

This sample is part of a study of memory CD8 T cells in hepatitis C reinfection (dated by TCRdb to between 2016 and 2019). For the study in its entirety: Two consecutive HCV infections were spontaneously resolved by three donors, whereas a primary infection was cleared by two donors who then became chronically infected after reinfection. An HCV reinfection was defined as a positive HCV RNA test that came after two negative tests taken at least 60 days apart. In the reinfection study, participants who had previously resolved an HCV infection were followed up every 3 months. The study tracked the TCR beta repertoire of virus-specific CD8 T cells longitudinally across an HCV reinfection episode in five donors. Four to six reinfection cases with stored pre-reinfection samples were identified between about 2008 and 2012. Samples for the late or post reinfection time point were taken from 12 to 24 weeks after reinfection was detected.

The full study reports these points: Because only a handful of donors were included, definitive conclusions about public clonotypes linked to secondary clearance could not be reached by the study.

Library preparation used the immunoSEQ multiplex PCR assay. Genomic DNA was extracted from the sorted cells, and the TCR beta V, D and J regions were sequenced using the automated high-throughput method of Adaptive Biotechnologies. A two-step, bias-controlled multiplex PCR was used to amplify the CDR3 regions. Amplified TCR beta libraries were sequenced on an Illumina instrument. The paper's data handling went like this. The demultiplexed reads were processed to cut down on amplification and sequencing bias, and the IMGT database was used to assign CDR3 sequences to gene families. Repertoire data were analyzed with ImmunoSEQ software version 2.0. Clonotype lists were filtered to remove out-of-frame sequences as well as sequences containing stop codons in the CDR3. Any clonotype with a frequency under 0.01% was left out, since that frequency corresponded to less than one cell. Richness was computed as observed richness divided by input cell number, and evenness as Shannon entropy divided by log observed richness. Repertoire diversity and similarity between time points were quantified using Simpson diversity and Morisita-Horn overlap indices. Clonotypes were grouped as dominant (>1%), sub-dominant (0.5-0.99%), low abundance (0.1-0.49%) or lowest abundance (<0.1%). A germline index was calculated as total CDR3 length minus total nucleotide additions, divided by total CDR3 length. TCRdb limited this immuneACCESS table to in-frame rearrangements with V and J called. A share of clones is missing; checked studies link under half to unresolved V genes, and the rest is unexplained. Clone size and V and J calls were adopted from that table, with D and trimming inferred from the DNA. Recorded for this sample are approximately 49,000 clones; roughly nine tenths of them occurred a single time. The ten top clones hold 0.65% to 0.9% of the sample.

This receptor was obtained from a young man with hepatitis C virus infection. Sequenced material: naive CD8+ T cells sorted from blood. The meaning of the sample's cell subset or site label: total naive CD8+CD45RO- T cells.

The DNA sequence reads TGCGCCAGCAGCTTGGGGGACAGGTTAGACTTGAACACTGAAGCTTTCTTT. Its translation is CASSLGDRLDLNTEAFF. Recombination linked TRBV5-1 to TRBJ1-1, and 8 junctional nucleotides match TRBD1. Measured from the cysteine to the phenylalanine, the CDR3 is 17 residues long. CDR3 DNA only is kept here, 51 bases in frame from base 1. Trimming removed 0 bases from V and 0 bases from J; the gene matches leave 7 bases unexplained. The germline V gene encodes CDR1 SGHRS and CDR2 YFSETQ.